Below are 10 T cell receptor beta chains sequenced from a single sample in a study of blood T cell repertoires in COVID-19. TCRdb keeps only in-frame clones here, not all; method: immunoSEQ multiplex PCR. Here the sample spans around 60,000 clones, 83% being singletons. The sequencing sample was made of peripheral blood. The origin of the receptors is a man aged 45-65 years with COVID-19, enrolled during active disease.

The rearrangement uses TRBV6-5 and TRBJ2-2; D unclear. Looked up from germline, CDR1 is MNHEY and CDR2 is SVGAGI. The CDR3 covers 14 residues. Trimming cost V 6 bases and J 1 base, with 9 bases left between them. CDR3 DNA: TGTGCCAGCAGCAGTACAGTGAACACCGGGGAGCTGTTTTTT. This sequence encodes CASSSTVNTGELFF.

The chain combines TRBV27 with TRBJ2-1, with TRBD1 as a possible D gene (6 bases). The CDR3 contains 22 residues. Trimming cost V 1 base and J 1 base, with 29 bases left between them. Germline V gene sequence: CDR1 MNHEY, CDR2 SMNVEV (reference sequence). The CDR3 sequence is CASSLYRGGSNREYNSYNEQFF. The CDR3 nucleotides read TGTGCCAGCAGTTTATATCGGGGTGGTAGCAACAGGGAGTACAATTCCTACAATGAGCAGTTCTTC.

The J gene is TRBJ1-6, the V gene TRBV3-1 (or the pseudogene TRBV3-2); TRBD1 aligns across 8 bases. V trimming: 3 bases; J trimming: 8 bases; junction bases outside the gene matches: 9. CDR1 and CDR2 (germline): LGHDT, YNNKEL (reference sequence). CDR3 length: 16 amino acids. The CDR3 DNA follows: TGTGCCAGCAGCCACCGGGGACAGGCCGGGCATTCACCCCTCCACTTT. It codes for CASSHRGQAGHSPLHF.

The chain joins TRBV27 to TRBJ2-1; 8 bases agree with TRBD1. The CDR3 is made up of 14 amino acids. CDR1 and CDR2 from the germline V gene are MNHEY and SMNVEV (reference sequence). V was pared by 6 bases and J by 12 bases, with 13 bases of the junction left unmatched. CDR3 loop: CASSLRTGKRGQFF. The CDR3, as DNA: TGTGCCAGCAGCTTAAGGACAGGGAAGAGAGGGCAGTTCTTC.

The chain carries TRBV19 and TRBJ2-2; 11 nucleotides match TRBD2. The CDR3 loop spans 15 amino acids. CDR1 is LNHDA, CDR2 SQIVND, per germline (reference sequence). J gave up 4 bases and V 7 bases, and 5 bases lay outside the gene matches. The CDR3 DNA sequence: TGTGCCAGTATGTGGCTAGCGGGAGGCACCGGGGAGCTGTTTTTT. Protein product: CASMWLAGGTGELFF.

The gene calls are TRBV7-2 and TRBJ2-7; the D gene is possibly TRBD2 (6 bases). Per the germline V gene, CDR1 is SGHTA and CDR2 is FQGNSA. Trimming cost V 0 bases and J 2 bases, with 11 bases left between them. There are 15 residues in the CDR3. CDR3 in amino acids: CASSLASSGTYEQYF. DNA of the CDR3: TGTGCCAGCAGCTTAGCGAGTAGCGGAACCTACGAGCAGTACTTC.

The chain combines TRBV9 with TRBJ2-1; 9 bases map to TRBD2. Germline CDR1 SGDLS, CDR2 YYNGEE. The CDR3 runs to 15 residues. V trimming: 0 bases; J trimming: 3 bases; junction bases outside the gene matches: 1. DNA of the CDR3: TGTGCCAGCAGCGTAGGTAGCGGGAGCTACAATGAGCAGTTCTTC. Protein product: CASSVGSGSYNEQFF.

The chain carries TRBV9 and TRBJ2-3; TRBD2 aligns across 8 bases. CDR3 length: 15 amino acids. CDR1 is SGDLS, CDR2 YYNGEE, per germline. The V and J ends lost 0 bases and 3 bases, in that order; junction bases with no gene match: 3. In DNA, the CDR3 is TGTGCCAGCAGCGTAGAAGCGGGAGAAACAGATACGCAGTATTTT. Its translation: CASSVEAGETDTQYF.

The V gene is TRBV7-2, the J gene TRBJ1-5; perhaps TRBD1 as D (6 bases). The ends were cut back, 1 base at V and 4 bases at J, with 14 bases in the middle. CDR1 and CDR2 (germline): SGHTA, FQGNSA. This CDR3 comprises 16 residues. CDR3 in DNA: TGTGCCAGCAGCTTAGGCGGGGGCGCGGTGAATCAGCCCCAGCATTTT. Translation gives CASSLGGGAVNQPQHF.

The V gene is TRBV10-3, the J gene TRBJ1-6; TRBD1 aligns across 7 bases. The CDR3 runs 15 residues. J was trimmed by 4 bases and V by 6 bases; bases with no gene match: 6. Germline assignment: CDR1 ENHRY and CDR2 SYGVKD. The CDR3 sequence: CAIRRDSQYNSPLHF. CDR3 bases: TGTGCCATCAGGCGGGACAGTCAATATAATTCACCCCTCCACTTT.